A single T cell receptor (beta chain) is shown here with its context. The antigen is not known. Purified naive CD4+ T cells were depleted of CD25+ Tregs. Overall study findings and caveats: Larger-cohort validation covered only one TCR beta V-J rearrangement. Tumor Treg TCRs overlapped most with tumor naive CD4+ cells.

This CDR3 is built from 11 residues. V was shortened by 0 bases and J by 9 bases, with 6 bases between the two germline ends. Germline V CDR1 and CDR2: SGHRS, YFSETQ. After constant-region reverse-primer amplification, full-length variable regions underwent semi-nested PCR with Nested Universal Primer A. A single record per CDR3 protein comes from TCRdb applying MiXCR to the 5' RACE reads. This sample has over 8,000 distinct CDR3 sequences, with around 67% found just once. The sequence was collected from a female donor with breast cancer. Specimen: tumor-infiltrating naive CD4+ T cells sorted from the breast tumor. Noted subset: naive CD4+ T cells, CD4+CD45RA+CD25-. The J gene is TRBJ1-1, the V gene TRBV5-1; D remains unclear. CDR3 nucleotide sequence: TGCGCCAGCAGCTTGGGTGGAAAAGCTTTCTTT. Translated, it gives CASSLGGKAFF.